This T cell receptor (beta chain) is drawn from a study of siplizumab effects on memory and regulatory T cells. Whole-study findings and limits: There appeared to be greater diversity in naive T cells than in memory cells, and naive T cells seemed major contributors to the alloresponse. Phenotypic classification as naive or memory proved unattainable for roughly 80-97% of proliferating CD4+ or CD8+ clones.

Worth noting for this clone: Its antigen is currently unknown.

In each sample, about 10^5 TCR templates were assayed. Data came from immunoSEQ multiplex PCR; TCRdb stores just in-frame clones and leaves some out. The sample records approximately 50,000 clones, roughly 92% being singletons. J lost 6 bases, V lost 5 bases, and 4 bases had no gene match. The germline V gene has CDR1 SEHNR and CDR2 FQNEAQ (reference sequence). The CDR3 has 12 residues. Sequencing was done on a sample of CD8+ T cells sorted from blood. The chain joins TRBV7-9 to TRBJ2-7; 7 positions match TRBD1. The receptor comes from a human donor in good health. The CDR3 bases are TGTGCCAGCAGCACGGGACAGACCGAGCAGTACTTC. Translation gives CASSTGQTEQYF.